What follows are 20 T cell receptor beta chains derived from one specimen sequenced in a study of T cell responses to AZD1222 COVID-19 vaccine. The protocol was immunoSEQ multiplex PCR, while the TCRdb copy is restricted to in-frame clones and leaves out a portion. There are fewer than 200,000 clones in the sample; over 85% occur only once, and roughly 2.5% lies in the top ten. The sample in question was peripheral blood, obtained on day 0 of AZD1222 vaccination. Receptors were obtained from an adult in good health.

The V gene is TRBV10-3, the J gene TRBJ2-1; the D gene is possibly TRBD1 (6 bases). CDR1 is ENHRY and CDR2 is SYGVKD in the germline V gene. V gave up 10 bases and J gave up 6 bases, with 16 bases separating them. The CDR3 has 13 amino acids. CDR3 sequence reads: CATQGLGGNEQFF. CDR3 in DNA: TGTGCCACGCAGGGGTTAGGAGGCAATGAGCAGTTCTTC.

The chain carries TRBV6-5 and TRBJ2-7; TRBD1 agrees at 9 bases. Germline V gene lookup returns CDR1 MNHEY and CDR2 SVGAGI. This CDR3 has 13 amino acids. Losses at the gene ends were 4 bases for V and 4 bases for J; bases not matched to a gene: 2. DNA of the CDR3: TGTGCCAGCAGTTCCGACAGGGGGTACGAGCAGTACTTC. It encodes CASSSDRGYEQYF.

The chain uses TRBV7-9 and TRBJ2-2; 7 bases match TRBD2. With V trimmed by 3 bases and J by 0 bases, 10 bases remained unmatched. This CDR3 spans 18 amino acids. Germline CDR1 is SEHNR and CDR2 is FQNEAQ (reference sequence). As DNA, the CDR3 is TGTGCCAGCAGCTTTCCCCTAGCGGACACGTCGAACACCGGGGAGCTGTTTTTT. It is translated as CASSFPLADTSNTGELFF.

The chain combines TRBV2 with TRBJ2-7; no firm D call. Germline loops: CDR1 SNHLY, CDR2 FYNNEI. Trimming took 5 bases from V and 4 from J, leaving 9 bases between them. This CDR3 comprises 12 residues. For the CDR3, the DNA is TGTGCCAGCAGTTGGACCTTATACGAGCAGTACTTC. Protein: CASSWTLYEQYF.

The gene calls are TRBV19 and TRBJ2-2, with 7 positions matching TRBD1. Germline CDR1 and CDR2: LNHDA and SQIVND (reference sequence). The trim removed 7 bases at V and 6 bases at J, leaving 5 bases unmatched. CDR3 length equals 13 residues. The CDR3 sequence is CASNTDRAGELFF. In nucleotides, the CDR3 is TGTGCCAGTAATACCGACAGGGCCGGGGAGCTGTTTTTT.

The V gene is TRBV27, the J gene TRBJ1-2, with D possibly TRBD1 on 5 matching bases. CDR3 size: 15 residues. Germline CDR1 MNHEY, CDR2 SMNVEV (reference sequence). Trimming shortened V by 6 bases and J by 3 bases, and 17 bases separated the two germline ends. As DNA, the CDR3 is TGTGCCAGCAGGGGAGGGGTGGGGCTGGACTATGGCTACACCTTC. Translating gives CASRGGVGLDYGYTF.

V gene TRBV25-1 combines with J gene TRBJ2-3, with unresolved D. CDR1 and CDR2 (germline): MGHDK, SYGVNS. This CDR3 contains 15 residues. The V gene lost 5 bases and the J gene lost 3 bases, with 15 bases spanning the gap. The CDR3 DNA reads as TGTGCCAGCAGTATAGGTGGGTTAGGTACAGATACGCAGTATTTT. This translates into CASSIGGLGTDTQYF. The full variable domain, its missing parts supplied by reference TRBV25-1 and TRBJ2-3, is EADIYQTPRYLVIGTGKKITLECSQTMGHDKMYWYQQDPGMELHLIHYSYGVNSTEKGDLSSESTVSRIRTEHFPLTLESARPSHTSQYLCASSIGGLGTDTQYFGPGTRLTVL.

The chain is built from TRBV7-2 and TRBJ1-5; the D is unclear. The length of the CDR3 is 13 residues. Trimming removed 1 base at V and 7 bases at J, with 8 bases between. CDR1 SGHTA and CDR2 FQGNSA come from the germline V gene. Here the CDR3 DNA reads TGTGCCAGCAGCTTAGATCAGATCCAGCCCCAGCATTTT. As protein: CASSLDQIQPQHF.

The V and J genes are TRBV19 and TRBJ2-1, with D tentatively TRBD1 (6 bases). There are 14 residues in the CDR3. CDR1 and CDR2 (germline): LNHDA, SQIVND (reference sequence). V gave up 1 base and J gave up 4 bases, with 8 bases separating them. CDR3 region: CASSIATGYNEQFF. As DNA, the CDR3 is TGTGCCAGTAGTATAGCCACAGGGTACAATGAGCAGTTCTTC.

This chain uses TRBV13 with TRBJ1-1; no reliable D call. The CDR3 runs to 11 residues. V lost 5 bases, J lost 7 bases, and 8 bases lay in between. Germline CDR1 PRHDT, CDR2 FYEKMQ (reference sequence). DNA for the CDR3: TGTGCCAGCAGCCGACACCTTGAAGCTTTCTTT. This sequence encodes CASSRHLEAFF. Combining the CDR3 with reference TRBV13 and TRBJ1-1 gives the whole variable domain AAGVIQSPRHLIKEKRETATLKCYPIPRHDTVYWYQQGPGQDPQFLISFYEKMQSDKGSIPDRFSAQQFSDYHSELNMSSLELGDSALYFCASSRHLEAFFGQGTRLTVV.

The chain has TRBV7-9 and TRBJ1-1; D is ambiguous. The CDR3 has 12 residues. The germline V gene encodes CDR1 SEHNR and CDR2 FQNEAQ (reference sequence). V gave up 5 bases and J gave up 7 bases, with 11 bases separating them. The CDR3 DNA reads as TGTGCCAGCAGCGAGGCCTGGGGTGAAGCTTTCTTT. Translating it yields CASSEAWGEAFF.

The chain uses TRBV3-1 (or the pseudogene TRBV3-2) and TRBJ1-1; TRBD1 matches at 9 bases. Germline V gene sequence: CDR1 LGHDT, CDR2 YNNKEL (reference sequence). With 3 bases clipped from V and 5 bases from J, the junction kept 7 bases outside the gene matches. The CDR3 runs 15 residues. CDR3 bases: TGTGCCAGCAGCCATGGGACAGGGCAGGTTACTGAAGCTTTCTTT. Translated, it gives CASSHGTGQVTEAFF.

This chain joins TRBV6-5 and TRBJ1-1, with D unresolved. There are 14 residues in the CDR3. Germline V gene lookup returns CDR1 MNHEY and CDR2 SVGAGI. The V and J ends lost 11 bases and 1 base respectively, with 17 bases between them. The CDR3 here is CASQTSFANTEAFF. The CDR3 bases are TGTGCCTCACAGACCAGTTTTGCGAACACTGAAGCTTTCTTT.

The genes are TRBV15 and TRBJ1-5, with TRBD1 identical over 8 bases. V was clipped by 5 bases and J by 7 bases; unmatched bases: 16. Looked up from germline, CDR1 is LNHNV and CDR2 is YYDKDF (reference sequence). This CDR3 comprises 17 residues. CDR3 bases: TGTGCCACCAGCGGGCCCTCGTTAGACAGGGGCCGCCAGCCCCAGCATTTT. Protein product: CATSGPSLDRGRQPQHF. The whole variable domain, filled in from reference TRBV15 and TRBJ1-5, reads DAMVIQNPRYQVTQFGKPVTLSCSQTLNHNVMYWYQQKSSQAPKLLFHYYDKDFNNEADTPDNFQSRRPNTSFCFLDIRSPGLGDTAMYLCATSGPSLDRGRQPQHFGDGTRLSIL.

The chain carries TRBV14 and TRBJ2-5, with D unresolved. The CDR3 spans 15 residues. The ends were cut back, 0 bases at V and 1 base at J, with 9 bases in the middle. The germline gives CDR1 SGHDN, CDR2 FVKESK. The CDR3 nucleotides read TGTGCCAGCAGCCAAGATCCGCTAACCCAAGAGACCCAGTACTTC. It encodes CASSQDPLTQETQYF. The full variable domain, in which reference TRBV14 and TRBJ2-5 provide the parts outside the CDR3, is EAGVTQFPSHSVIEKGQTVTLRCDPISGHDNLYWYRRVMGKEIKFLLHFVKESKQDESGMPNNRFLAERTGGTYSTLKVQPAELEDSGVYFCASSQDPLTQETQYFGPGTRLLVL.

This CDR3 is CASGPGRHSYNEQFF. The CDR3 bases are TGTGCTAGTGGTCCCGGACGCCACTCCTACAATGAGCAGTTCTTC. The chain combines TRBV12-5 with TRBJ2-1; D remains ambiguous. The CDR3 sequence is 15 residues long. Germline values: CDR1 LGHNT, CDR2 FRNRAP. Deletions cut 5 bases from V and 0 bases from J, with 11 bases between. The full variable domain, its missing parts supplied by reference TRBV12-5 and TRBJ2-1, is DARVTQTPRHKVTEMGQEVTMRCQPILGHNTVFWYRQTMMQGLELLAYFRNRAPLDDSGMPKDRFSAEMPDATLATLKIQPSEPRDSAVYFCASGPGRHSYNEQFFGPGTRLTVL.

The rearrangement uses TRBV5-1 and TRBJ1-3; D unclear. V was clipped by 0 bases and J by 3 bases, with 4 bases between them. The CDR3 covers 13 residues. Germline CDR1 reads SGHRS; CDR2 reads YFSETQ. The DNA for the CDR3 is TGCGCCAGCAGCTTGGAGCTTGGAAACACCATATATTTT. Protein sequence: CASSLELGNTIYF.

V and J are TRBV19 and TRBJ2-2; a possible D gene is TRBD1 (6 bases). Trimming took off 4 bases at V and 7 bases at J, with 16 bases between the two ends. This CDR3 is built from 15 residues. CDR1 and CDR2 from the germline V gene are LNHDA and SQIVND (reference sequence). CDR3 in amino acids: CASSNTGTRVGELFF. CDR3 DNA sequence: TGTGCCAGTAGTAACACAGGGACCAGGGTCGGGGAGCTGTTTTTT.

The chain joins TRBV3-1 (or the pseudogene TRBV3-2) to TRBJ2-7, with TRBD1 matching over 8 bases. This CDR3 has 14 amino acids. Trimming at V came to 4 bases and at J to 3 bases, leaving 5 bases not matched to a gene. Looked up from germline, CDR1 is LGHDT and CDR2 is YNNKEL (reference sequence). CDR3 nucleotides: TGTGCCAGCAGCCGAAGCGGACAGGGCTACGAGCAGTACTTC. Its protein product is CASSRSGQGYEQYF.

This chain joins TRBV4-2 and TRBJ1-5; 7 bases are a match to TRBD1. The CDR3 has 17 amino acids. Germline loops: CDR1 LGHNA, CDR2 YNFKEQ. The V gene end was trimmed by 3 bases and the J gene end by 1 base; junction bases not matched to a gene: 9. The CDR3 here is CASSQRQGPFSNQPQHF. The CDR3 DNA sequence: TGTGCCAGCAGCCAGAGACAGGGACCCTTCAGCAATCAGCCCCAGCATTTT.